Listed below are T cell receptor beta chains from one sample, sequenced in a study of shared clonotypes between healthy human individuals. The repertoire was sequenced with immunoSEQ multiplex PCR; TCRdb's copy has only in-frame clones and lacks some. The sample contains about 800,000 clones, around 96% of which appear only once. The specimen sequenced was naive CD8+ T cells sorted from blood. All receptors derive from a man younger than 45 in good health. The CDR3 runs from the conserved cysteine through the conserved F or W. The order of the fields is J gene, clone size, D gene, V gene, CDR3 DNA, CDR3 protein. D genes are given only for firm matches. Size tells how often a clone was seen (once, few, many) or the class of an expanded clone, and some rows leave it out.

TRBJ2-5 NA NA TRBV9 TGTGCCAGCAGCGTTGGGAATAAATACCAAGAGACCCAGTACTTC CASSVGNKYQETQYF
TRBJ1-4 NA NA TRBV15 TGTGCCACCAGCAGAGATCGGGTGGGGGACGCGGCTAATGAAAAACTGTTTTTT CATSRDRVGDAANEKLFF
TRBJ2-7 NA NA TRBV2 TGTGCCAGCAGTTTCAGCGAGCAGTACTTC CASSFSEQYF
TRBJ2-3 NA NA TRBV5-1 TGCGCCAGCAGCCAGGCGGTGGGCACAGATACGCAGTATTTT CASSQAVGTDTQYF
TRBJ2-7 NA TRBD1 TRBV29-1 TGCAGCGTTGGAGGGGACAGGCTGCCCTACGAGCAGTACTTC CSVGGDRLPYEQYF
TRBJ1-1 NA TRBD1 TRBV27 TGTGCCAGCAGCCCTAGGGGGCGGTTGAACACTGAAGCTTTCTTT CASSPRGRLNTEAFF
TRBJ2-1 NA TRBD2 TRBV4-1 TGCGCCAGCAGCCAAGACCCCGGGACTAGGACCTACAATGAGCAGTTCTTC CASSQDPGTRTYNEQFF
TRBJ2-2 NA NA TRBV7-8 TGTGCCAGCAGCTTAATGGGCGGGGAGCTGTTTTTT CASSLMGGELFF
TRBJ2-7 NA NA TRBV27 TGTGCCAGCAGTTTATCTGGGGGATCCTACGAGCAGTACTTC CASSLSGGSYEQYF
TRBJ2-7 NA NA TRBV29-1 TGCAGCGTTGAAACCGGGACTCTAAAGGACCACGAGCAGTACTTC CSVETGTLKDHEQYF
TRBJ2-7 NA NA TRBV27 TGTGCCAGCTCAGTTTCTACAGGGAACTACGAGCAGTACTTC CASSVSTGNYEQYF
TRBJ2-5 NA TRBD1 TRBV4-1 TGCGCCAGCAGCCAACAGAGGACAGGGCCGGAGACCCAGTACTTC CASSQQRTGPETQYF
TRBJ1-5 NA NA TRBV27 TGTGCCAGCAGTGGGGGACCATTTAGCAATCAGCCCCAGCATTTT CASSGGPFSNQPQHF
TRBJ1-1 NA TRBD1 TRBV15 TGTGCCACCAGCAGAGACAGGGGGGTGGGCACTGAAGCTTTCTTT CATSRDRGVGTEAFF
TRBJ2-3 NA NA TRBV5-1 TGCGCCAGCAGCACCTACACAGATACGCAGTATTTT CASSTYTDTQYF
TRBJ1-5 NA NA TRBV27 TGTGCCAGCAGTTTTGGGGTGCCGGTTGGGCCCCAGCATTTT CASSFGVPVGPQHF
TRBJ1-5 NA NA TRBV10-3 TGTGCCATCAGTGACAGTAATAGCAATCAGCCCCAGCATTTT CAISDSNSNQPQHF
TRBJ2-7 NA NA TRBV15 TGTGCCACCAGCGCTGAGGGCTTAACCTACGAGCAGTACTTC CATSAEGLTYEQYF
TRBJ1-1 few NA TRBV7-9 TGTGCCAGCAGCACGGACAGAGCCTTGAACACTGAAGCTTTCTTT CASSTDRALNTEAFF